This T cell receptor (beta chain) is from a study of shared clonotypes between healthy human individuals. Study information: Donors were two women and a few men aged 18 to 49. Study-level results: Read depth was anticipated to influence clonotype sharing among donors. The four-donor shared clonotypes exceeded non-shared clonotypes in generation probability, with non-shared ones scoring lower.

This clone was found once. What it binds is not known. Donors comprised healthy HIV-negative adults lacking recent acute infections or vaccinations. V lost 2 bases and J lost 6, with 12 bases in between. Germline V lookup: CDR1 MDHEN, CDR2 SYDVKM. The CDR3 loop spans 14 amino acids. The assay was immunoSEQ multiplex PCR, and TCRdb's table has in-frame clones only and misses some. The data hold around 2.3 million clones, with approximately 96% observed a single time. What was sequenced was naive CD4+ T cells sorted from blood. The subset here: CD45RA+ positively selected. This clonotype originated in a man between 18 and 29 years old in good health. The chain couples TRBV28 to TRBJ2-3; perhaps TRBD2 as D (5 bases). The CDR3 bases are TGTGCCAGCAGTTTAAGGACTCCGAAGGATACGCAGTATTTT. Protein product: CASSLRTPKDTQYF.